The 2 T cell receptor beta chains given below trace back to one sample, sequenced in a study of regulatory T cells in long-lasting Graves disease. Time point denoted: persistent/refractory GD, antithyroid drugs over 5 years with positive TRAb. PBMC RNA was the source of the TCR library. Library construction for TCR beta used iRepertoire HTBI primers and Arm-PCR of CDR3 regions. TCRdb reprocessed the multiplex PCR reads via MiXCR and lists one record per CDR3 protein. This repertoire shows more than 650,000 distinct CDR3 sequences, around 30% found once; its top ten account for 35% to 55%. Sequenced here: peripheral blood mononuclear cells (PBMCs), sampled when the disease was refractory, from a patient treated with antithyroid drugs. The receptors were sampled from a female donor with Graves disease.

In this sample, this clonotype turned up many times. V is TRBV7-6 and J is TRBJ1-6; weak D call: TRBD1 (6 bases). From germline, CDR1 is SGHVS and CDR2 FNYEAQ. Trimming cost V 6 bases and J 6 bases, with 12 bases left between them. The CDR3 runs 14 residues. The DNA of the CDR3 is TGTGCCAGCAGATCGACAGGTTTTAATTCACCCCTCCACTTT. Residues: CASRSTGFNSPLHF.

This clonotype occurred many times. The rearrangement links TRBV11-1 to TRBJ1-6; a weak D match, TRBD1 (5 bases). Trimming removed 5 bases from V and 7 bases from J, with 12 bases in between. The CDR3 extends over 14 amino acids. Per germline, CDR1 SGHAT and CDR2 FQDESV (reference sequence). Here the CDR3 DNA reads TGTGCCAGCAGCGCCGGGACTCAGAATTCACCCCTCCACTTT. It codes for CASSAGTQNSPLHF.